These 28 T cell receptor beta chains were sequenced from one sample in a study of T cells in Graves' hyperthyroidism and ophthalmopathy. TCR beta CDR3 regions were amplified from RNA transcripts. The TCR CDR3 was amplified in a first-round RT-PCR using the HTBI primer set. Using its own MiXCR run on the multiplex PCR reads, TCRdb lists one record per CDR3 protein. Here the sample spans some 550,000 distinct CDR3 sequences, around 16% being singletons. Source material: blood. The receptors shown here come from a woman between 35 and 50 years old with Graves' ophthalmopathy.

In its sample, this clonotype was seen a few times. The chain is built from TRBV5-1 and TRBJ1-4; D call uncertain. This CDR3 region has 14 residues. V was clipped by 0 bases and J by 5 bases, with 8 bases between them. Germline CDR1 reads SGHRS; CDR2 reads YFSETQ. The CDR3 sequence: CASSLVQANEKLFF. The CDR3 coding sequence is TGCGCCAGCAGCTTGGTCCAGGCCAATGAAAAACTGTTTTTT.

The chain carries TRBV12-3 or TRBV12-4 and TRBJ2-4, with no clear D. The CDR3 covers 15 residues. V lost 6 bases and J 8 bases, leaving 20 bases between the germline ends. The CDR3, as DNA: TGTGCCAGCAGCAAAGACGAGGACGTCTTGCACATTCAGTACTTC. It codes for CASSKDEDVLHIQYF.

This clonotype has at least ten counts. The genes are TRBV6-2 or TRBV6-3 and TRBJ2-2, with D hard to call. The CDR3 has 16 amino acids. Germline CDR1 is MNHEY and CDR2 is SVGEGT. Trimming removed 2 bases from V and 2 bases from J, with 12 bases in between. CDR3 amino acids: CASSYRGDVNTGELFF. The DNA for the CDR3 is TGTGCCAGCAGTTACCGCGGAGACGTTAACACCGGGGAGCTGTTTTTT.

Concerning this clonotype: Since a much larger clone is just one base distant, this may be a read error. The genes are TRBV7-6 and TRBJ1-5; no reliable D call. This CDR3 region has 13 residues. Germline-derived CDR1 and CDR2 are SGHVS and FNYEAQ. CDR3 coding DNA: TGTGCCAGCAGCGCCCAGCCCGATCAGCCCCGGCATTTT. Translation: CASSAQPDQPRHF.

The table lists this clonotype with many counts. This sequence joins TRBV7-3 and TRBJ1-2; the D is unclear. Germline values: CDR1 SGHTA, CDR2 FQGTGA. The CDR3 is 13 amino acids. Deletions cut 2 bases from V and 5 bases from J, with 9 bases between. The chain's CDR3 is CASSLEAGYGYTF. The CDR3 DNA is TGTGCCAGCAGCTTAGAGGCGGGATATGGCTACACCTTC.

This clonotype was seen more than once but under ten times. A much larger clone differs from this one at a single base, so this may be a read error. The J gene is TRBJ2-1, the V gene TRBV11-2; the match to TRBD1 covers 7 bases. The CDR3 is made up of 13 amino acids. The germline CDR1 and CDR2 sequences are SGHAT and FQNNGV. This chain's CDR3 is CANSFRTGRKQFF. The CDR3 coding sequence is TGTGCCAACAGCTTTCGGACAGGCCGTAAGCAGTTCTTC.

This clonotype was observed many times. The V gene is TRBV30, the J gene TRBJ2-7; D is ambiguous. Per germline, CDR1 GTSNPN and CDR2 SVGIG (reference sequence). The CDR3 consists of 12 residues. The ends were cut back, 2 bases at V and 3 bases at J, with 8 bases in the middle. The CDR3 region is CAWSLTRYEQYF. The CDR3 nucleotides read TGTGCCTGGAGTCTCACACGCTACGAGCAGTACTTC.

The chain combines TRBV5-1 with TRBJ2-5; possible D gene TRBD2, 5 bases. Per the germline V gene, CDR1 is SGHRS and CDR2 is YFSETQ. Trimming left V 0 bases short and J 1 base short, with 7 bases between. The CDR3 runs to 14 residues. The DNA of the CDR3 is TGCGCCAGCAGCTTGGATAGCGTCCAAGAGACCCAGTACTTC. Encoded protein: CASSLDSVQETQYF.

This clonotype was seen at least ten times. The rearrangement joins TRBV20-1 to TRBJ2-3, with D maybe TRBD1 (5 bases). V was cut by 6 bases and J by 5 bases, with 18 bases left in between. Germline CDR1 is DFQATT and CDR2 is SNEGSKA (reference sequence). There are 14 residues in the CDR3. The CDR3 DNA reads as TGCAGTGCCCCCCCGGCAGGGTCGGAAGATACGCAGTATTTT. Its translation: CSAPPAGSEDTQYF.

CDR3 bases: TGCAGTGCTAACGAGGGGACGCTGGGCACTGAAGCTTTCTTT. Amino acid sequence: CSANEGTLGTEAFF. The rearrangement links TRBV20-1 to TRBJ1-1; TRBD1 might be the D (5 bases). Germline V gene lookup returns CDR1 DFQATT and CDR2 SNEGSKA (reference sequence). The CDR3 is made up of 14 amino acids. Between the trimmed V and J ends, which lost 4 bases and 4 bases, there was a span of 16 bases.

This clonotype has a handful of counts. The V call is TRBV4-2, the J call TRBJ2-6, with 7 bases that match TRBD2. Germline lookup yields CDR1 LGHNA and CDR2 YNFKEQ. Losses at the gene ends were 7 bases for V and 1 base for J; bases not matched to a gene: 7. The CDR3 sequence is 16 residues long. Written as DNA, the CDR3 is TGTGCCAGCACCCACGCCGGGGGGTCTGGGGCCAACGTCCTGACTTTC. It is translated as CASTHAGGSGANVLTF.

The chain employs TRBV16 and TRBJ2-1, with TRBD2 as a possible D gene (5 bases). The CDR3 is 15 amino acids. Germline assignment: CDR1 KGHSY and CDR2 FQNENV. Trimming cost V 1 base and J 10 bases, with 17 bases left between them. The CDR3 reads CASSQLEGSRGEQFF. The CDR3 region has the DNA TGTGCCAGCAGCCAATTAGAAGGGTCAAGAGGGGAGCAGTTCTTC.

The chain uses TRBV29-1 and TRBJ2-1, with TRBD2 identical over 8 bases. After removal of 2 bases from V and 4 bases from J, the junction contained 1 base not matched to a gene. Germline CDR1 reads SQVTM; CDR2 reads ANQGSEA. The CDR3 loop spans 13 amino acids. The CDR3 protein is CSVEPSGYNEQFF. The CDR3 DNA follows: TGCAGCGTTGAACCTAGCGGGTACAATGAGCAGTTCTTC.

This clonotype was found many times. The genes are TRBV11-2 and TRBJ2-2; D ambiguous. Germline assignment: CDR1 SGHAT and CDR2 FQNNGV. Trimming pared 4 bases from V and 4 bases from J, leaving 10 bases between. The CDR3 extends over 14 amino acids. CDR3 residues: CASSSPVVTGELFF. CDR3 coding DNA: TGTGCCAGCAGCTCCCCAGTTGTCACCGGGGAGCTGTTTTTT.

The rearrangement links TRBV7-3 to TRBJ2-2; TRBD2 agrees at 10 bases. Germline V CDR1 and CDR2: SGHTA, FQGTGA. The CDR3 is made up of 16 amino acids. V trimming: 0 bases; J trimming: 5 bases; junction bases outside the gene matches: 3. The CDR3 bases are TGTGCCAGCAGCTTAACCCTAGCGGGAGAGACCGGGGAGCTGTTTTTT. Encoded protein: CASSLTLAGETGELFF.

This clonotype was counted at least ten times. CDR3 loop: CASSPPGDTGELFF. CDR3 nucleotide sequence: TGTGCCAGCTCACCACCGGGAGACACCGGGGAGCTGTTTTTT. The rearrangement uses TRBV18 and TRBJ2-2; possibly TRBD2 for D (5 bases). Germline-derived CDR1 and CDR2 are KGHSH and LQKENI. The V gene lost 0 bases and the J gene lost 3 bases, with 5 bases spanning the gap. The CDR3 totals 14 residues.

Many counts were recorded for this clonotype. The rearrangement links TRBV24-1 to TRBJ2-5; 14 positions agree with TRBD2. CDR1 is KGHDR, CDR2 SFDVKD, per germline. V lost 3 bases and J lost 3; bases outside the gene matches: 5. The CDR3 is 17 amino acids. The CDR3 DNA reads as TGTGCCACCAGTGATGCCGGGACTAGCGGGGGAAAAGAGACCCAGTACTTC. This sequence encodes CATSDAGTSGGKETQYF.

This clonotype has at least ten counts. The chain is built from TRBV7-9 and TRBJ2-1; D remains ambiguous. The ends were cut back, 3 bases at V and 4 bases at J, with 10 bases in the middle. CDR3 length: 14 amino acids. In germline, CDR1 is SEHNR, CDR2 FQNEAQ (reference sequence). CDR3 sequence reads: CASSFPGFYNEQFF. In nucleotides, the CDR3 is TGTGCCAGCAGCTTCCCCGGGTTTTACAATGAGCAGTTCTTC.

This clonotype was counted only a few times. This chain uses TRBV7-2 with TRBJ2-7; possibly TRBD1 for D (6 bases). The CDR3 runs to 14 residues. Germline CDR1 is SGHTA and CDR2 is FQGNSA. Between the trimmed V and J ends, which lost 0 bases and 6 bases, there was a span of 12 bases. CDR3 in DNA: TGTGCCAGCAGCTTAGCGGGGACATCCCTCGAGCAGTACTTC. This sequence encodes CASSLAGTSLEQYF.

This clonotype has ten or more counts. V usage is TRBV12-5 and J usage is TRBJ1-1; D is unresolved. The CDR3 extends over 15 amino acids. Per germline, CDR1 LGHNT and CDR2 FRNRAP. The germline V and J ends were trimmed by 0 bases and 2 bases, with 10 bases remaining between them. The CDR3 bases are TGTGCTAGTGGTTTGGTACGCCGGGCCAACACTGAAGCTTTCTTT. Its protein product is CASGLVRRANTEAFF.

There are a few counts of this clonotype. The V and J genes are TRBV20-1 and TRBJ2-5, with a possible D match to TRBD2 (5 bases). The CDR3 is 14 residues long. V lost 0 bases and J 10 bases, leaving 18 bases between the germline ends. Looked up from germline, CDR1 is DFQATT and CDR2 is SNEGSKA (reference sequence). CDR3 nucleotides: TGCAGTGCTAGAGATGGACTTCGTTTTCTGGACCAGTACTTC. Its translation: CSARDGLRFLDQYF.

The CDR3 DNA sequence: TGTGCCAGCAGTTCCAGGACTAGTGCCTACGAGCAGTACTTC. Translating it yields CASSSRTSAYEQYF. The chain carries TRBV6-5 and TRBJ2-7; 7 nucleotides agree with TRBD2. Germline values: CDR1 MNHEY, CDR2 SVGAGI. J lost 2 bases, V lost 4 bases, and 5 bases had no gene match. The CDR3 contains 14 residues.

This clonotype was seen a handful of times. The chain links TRBV27 to TRBJ1-2, with D possibly TRBD1 on 6 matching bases. The CDR3 is 13 amino acids. CDR1 and CDR2 from the germline V gene are MNHEY and SMNVEV (reference sequence). V was clipped by 3 bases and J by 3 bases, with 8 bases between them. CDR3 coding DNA: TGTGCCAGCAGTTTTGGGGGCGACTATGGCTACACCTTC. This sequence encodes CASSFGGDYGYTF.

This clonotype was detected many times. The V and J genes are TRBV5-1 and TRBJ2-1, with 9 bases fitting TRBD2. The CDR3 totals 17 residues. CDR1 is SGHRS, CDR2 YFSETQ, per germline. The J segment lost 7 bases and the V segment lost 4 bases, leaving 15 bases of the junction unmatched. The DNA for the CDR3 is TGCGCCAGCAGCCCACTTCCCGGACAGGCGGGGGGGAATGAGCAGTTCTTC. It translates to CASSPLPGQAGGNEQFF. The full variable domain, its missing parts supplied by reference TRBV5-1 and TRBJ2-1, is KAGVTQTPRYLIKTRGQQVTLSCSPISGHRSVSWYQQTPGQGLQFLFEYFSETQRNKGNFPGRFSGRQFSNSRSEMNVSTLELGDSALYLCASSPLPGQAGGNEQFFGPGTRLTVL.

This clonotype has a handful of counts. The genes are TRBV2 and TRBJ1-3, with 7 positions matching TRBD1. After removal of 8 bases from V and 0 bases from J, the junction contained 13 bases not matched to a gene. Per the germline V gene, CDR1 is SNHLY and CDR2 is FYNNEI. The CDR3 has 17 amino acids. The CDR3 sequence is CASGMRWQGVSGNTIYF. For the CDR3, the DNA is TGTGCCAGCGGCATGAGGTGGCAGGGGGTCTCTGGAAACACCATATATTTT.

This clonotype appeared many times. The chain has TRBV2 and TRBJ2-3; 12 bases align to TRBD1. Per the germline V gene, CDR1 is SNHLY and CDR2 is FYNNEI. This CDR3 is 15 amino acids long. After removal of 7 bases from V and 3 bases from J, the junction contained 5 bases not matched to a gene. The CDR3 DNA is TGTGCCAGCAAGGGACAGGGGGCTGGAACAGATACGCAGTATTTT. This codes for CASKGQGAGTDTQYF.

There are a few counts of this clonotype. Written as DNA, the CDR3 is TGTGCCAGCAGCTTTTTACTAGGTTCCACAGATACGCAGTATTTT. Protein sequence: CASSFLLGSTDTQYF. V and J are TRBV3-1 and TRBJ2-3; TRBD2 might be the D (5 bases). The V gene's germline CDR1 is LGHDT and CDR2 YNNKEL (reference sequence). This CDR3 contains 15 residues. V lost 5 bases, J lost 2 bases, and 14 bases lay in between.

This clonotype came up a few times. The chain has TRBV7-2 and TRBJ2-1, with 12 bases identical to TRBD1. This CDR3 spans 16 amino acids. Germline V gives CDR1 SGHTA, CDR2 FQGNSA. Losses at the gene ends were 5 bases for V and 8 bases for J; bases not matched to a gene: 10. The CDR3 nucleotides are TGTGCCAGCAGCCCCACGGCCGGGACAGGGGGCCATGAGCAGTTCTTC. Residues: CASSPTAGTGGHEQFF.